Given below is one T cell receptor (beta chain) in context. This sample stems from a study of blood T cells in healthy people across ages. A sample-barcoded 5' primer and a J-beta primer mix were used in a second PCR of about 7 to 12 cycles. TCRdb reprocessed the 5' RACE reads via MiXCR and lists one record per CDR3 protein. This sample has 750,000 to 950,000 distinct CDR3 sequences; around 24% occur once, and the top ten carry around 2.9%. This CDR3 has 18 residues. V shed 2 bases, J shed 7 bases, and the junction held 15 bases outside the gene matches. CDR1 SGHTA and CDR2 FQGTGA come from the germline V gene. Separately, the same data were catalogued under a study of T cells of mothers and their children.

Sequenced: blood. This sequence joins TRBV7-3 and TRBJ2-1; 9 bases agree with TRBD2. The TCR was taken from a boy younger than 18 in good health. The CDR3 spells CASSLSPEASGDPNEQFF. The CDR3 region has the DNA TGTGCCAGCAGCTTATCCCCAGAGGCTAGCGGGGACCCAAATGAGCAGTTCTTC.